Listed here is a single T cell receptor beta chain. Its antigen is not identified. The data stem from a study of T-cell memory formation after mild COVID-19. Whole-study context: Largely, the TCR clusters proved donor specific.

Trimming pared 7 bases from V and 7 bases from J, leaving 19 bases between. The CDR3 runs to 13 residues. The germline V gene encodes CDR1 DFQATT and CDR2 SNEGSKA (reference sequence). Study-wide results and limits: Most CD4+ clones that shrank were in CM and EM, while CD8+ ones turned up in EMRA. Day 37-peaking second-wave clones had unconfirmed SARS-CoV-2 specificity. Later expanders leaned toward CD4+, whereas clones contracting from day 15 to 85 were balanced CD4/CD8.

TCRdb independently ran MiXCR on the 5' RACE reads; one entry per CDR3 protein. The sample contains about 160,000 distinct CDR3 sequences, around a third of which appear only once. The receptor was isolated from an adult woman who had mild COVID-19 (a few samples of this study predate the infection). Cell type and time point are not known. The sample was PBMCs or a T cell subset sorted from them (not recorded which). The chain uses TRBV20-1 and TRBJ1-1; the D is unclear. CDR3 sequence (DNA): TGCAGTGAGGGCCGCCCCACGAACTATGAAGCTTTCTTT. It encodes CSEGRPTNYEAFF.